What follows are 5 T cell receptor beta chains derived from one specimen sequenced in a study of blood T cells in healthy people across ages. The authors ran a second PCR of 7 to 11 cycles using a sample-barcoded 5' primer and a J-beta primer mix. TCRdb reprocessed the 5' RACE reads via MiXCR and lists one record per CDR3 protein. Among approximately 320,000 distinct CDR3 sequences listed, roughly 26% were seen once. The specimen sequenced was blood. These receptors were obtained from a woman between 70 and 85 years old in good health.

The table lists this clonotype with a few counts. The V gene is TRBV20-1, the J gene TRBJ1-2, with 8 bases matching TRBD1. This CDR3 spans 15 amino acids. Unmatched junction bases numbered 14, after V lost 3 bases and J lost 8 bases. The V gene's germline CDR1 is DFQATT and CDR2 SNEGSKA (reference sequence). The CDR3 loop is CSASPPGQGAWGYTF. CDR3 sequence (DNA): TGCAGTGCTAGCCCCCCAGGGCAGGGGGCCTGGGGCTACACCTTC.

This clonotype has a handful of counts. The chain is built from TRBV3-1 and TRBJ2-1; a possible D gene is TRBD2 (5 bases). There are 14 residues in the CDR3. With 4 bases removed from V and 10 bases from J, the gap between germline ends came to 17 bases. CDR1 and CDR2 (germline): LGHDT, YNNKEL (reference sequence). This chain's CDR3 is CASSPTHYTGEQFF. DNA of the CDR3: TGTGCCAGCAGCCCGACCCACTACACGGGGGAGCAGTTCTTC.

This clonotype was counted between two and nine times. This chain uses TRBV7-9 with TRBJ2-1, with a possible D match to TRBD2 (5 bases). In germline, CDR1 is SEHNR, CDR2 FQNEAQ (reference sequence). The CDR3 contains 11 residues. Trimming shortened V by 2 bases and J by 12 bases, and 8 bases separated the two germline ends. The CDR3 bases are TGTGCCAGCAGCTTAATTCTAGCGCAGTTCTTC. Translation: CASSLILAQFF.

This clonotype was counted a few times. CDR3: CASSMRATGGNSPLHF. The CDR3 DNA reads as TGTGCCAGCAGTATGCGCGCGACTGGGGGTAATTCACCCCTCCACTTT. The chain is built from TRBV28 and TRBJ1-6; TRBD1 might be the D (5 bases). The CDR3 is 16 amino acids. Trimming left V 5 bases short and J 6 bases short, with 17 bases between. Per germline, CDR1 MDHEN and CDR2 SYDVKM.

This clonotype has a count of ten or more. The genes are TRBV5-1 and TRBJ2-1, with 9 positions matching TRBD1. The length of the CDR3 is 15 residues. Germline V gene data show CDR1 as SGHRS and CDR2 as YFSETQ. V lost 3 bases and J lost 7; bases outside the gene matches: 8. CDR3 amino acids: CASSSGTGRRNEQFF. The CDR3 coding sequence is TGCGCCAGCAGCTCCGGGACAGGGCGCAGGAATGAGCAGTTCTTC.